A single sample is the source of the 11 T cell receptor beta chains below, sequenced in a study of T-cell memory formation after mild COVID-19. Via MiXCR, TCRdb re-called the 5' RACE reads, giving one row per CDR3 protein. The table records some 450,000 distinct CDR3 sequences, 15% to 25% of them present only once. The sequenced material came from PBMCs or a T cell subset sorted from them (not recorded which). Receptors originate from an adult woman who had mild COVID-19 (a few samples of this study predate the infection). Cell type and time point are not known.

This clonotype occurred a few times. The genes are TRBV9 and TRBJ2-3; no definite D call. Between the trimmed V and J ends, which lost 0 bases and 4 bases, there was a span of 9 bases. The CDR3 runs to 14 residues. CDR1 and CDR2 (germline): SGDLS, YYNGEE. The CDR3 nucleotides read TGTGCCAGCAGCGTAGGCCCAGGCGCAGATACGCAGTATTTT. This translates into CASSVGPGADTQYF.

The J gene is TRBJ1-5, the V gene TRBV7-8; 8 positions agree with TRBD1. V shed 4 bases and J 1 base; nucleotides not matched to a gene: 6. CDR1 is SGHVS and CDR2 is FQNEAQ in the germline V gene. This CDR3 is built from 16 residues. The DNA for the CDR3 is TGTGCCAGCAGCTCCACAGGGGGGCTGAGCAATCAGCCCCAGCATTTT. Translated: CASSSTGGLSNQPQHF.

The chain couples TRBV7-2 to TRBJ2-1; D is uncertain. This CDR3 has 17 residues. Germline-derived CDR1 and CDR2 are SGHTA and FQGNSA. V lost 5 bases, J lost 0 bases, and 17 bases lay in between. DNA of the CDR3: TGTGCCAGCAGCCCCTCGGGTAGCCGGAGCTCCTACAATGAGCAGTTCTTC. Encoded protein: CASSPSGSRSSYNEQFF.

The V gene is TRBV6-5, the J gene TRBJ2-1; 13 bases fit TRBD2. CDR3 size: 15 residues. The trim removed 6 bases at V and 6 bases at J, leaving 5 bases unmatched. The germline V gene encodes CDR1 MNHEY and CDR2 SVGAGI. This CDR3 is CASREGTSGINEQFF. DNA of the CDR3: TGTGCCAGCAGAGAAGGGACTAGCGGGATCAATGAGCAGTTCTTC.

This clonotype has just one count. The genes are TRBV6-1 and TRBJ1-1; D unresolved. The CDR3 loop spans 12 amino acids. V shed 5 bases and J shed 0 bases, with 4 bases lying between them. Germline V lookup: CDR1 MNHNS, CDR2 SASEGT. This CDR3 reads CASSKMNTEAFF. The DNA for the CDR3 is TGTGCCAGCAGTAAGATGAACACTGAAGCTTTCTTT.

This chain uses TRBV10-3 with TRBJ2-3; the D is unclear. Per the germline V gene, CDR1 is ENHRY and CDR2 is SYGVKD. The ends were cut back, 3 bases at V and 0 bases at J, with 4 bases in the middle. The CDR3 extends over 13 amino acids. The CDR3 DNA reads TGTGCCATCAGTGATGGTAGCACAGATACGCAGTATTTT. It specifies CAISDGSTDTQYF.

The table lists this clonotype with a few counts. The chain joins TRBV7-9 to TRBJ2-5, with D perhaps TRBD2 (5 bases). Germline V gene data show CDR1 as SEHNR and CDR2 as FQNEAQ (reference sequence). This CDR3 comprises 13 residues. V lost 5 bases, J lost 1 base, and 8 bases lay in between. The CDR3 is CASSTDFQETQYF. The DNA of the CDR3 is TGTGCCAGCAGCACGGACTTCCAAGAGACCCAGTACTTC.

To note about this clonotype: This may arise from a read error, as a much more abundant clone is one base away. This chain uses TRBV12-3 or TRBV12-4 with TRBJ1-5; TRBD1 matches 9 bases. The length of the CDR3 is 15 residues. Written as DNA, the CDR3 is TGTGCCACCAGTTTAGATGGGACAGGGATCCGGCCCCAGCATTTT. Translating gives CATSLDGTGIRPQHF.

This clonotype was recorded at least ten times. The rearrangement joins TRBV24-1 to TRBJ2-1; 13 bases fit TRBD2. CDR1 and CDR2 from the germline V gene are KGHDR and SFDVKD. There are 18 residues in the CDR3. J gave up 8 bases and V 1 base, and 10 bases lay outside the gene matches. The CDR3: CATSDFMTGTSGKYEQFF. CDR3 nucleotide sequence: TGTGCCACCAGTGATTTCATGACCGGGACTAGCGGGAAGTATGAGCAGTTCTTC.

The chain has TRBV20-1 and TRBJ2-3; 10 bases align to TRBD1. Germline loops: CDR1 DFQATT, CDR2 SNEGSKA (reference sequence). Trimming cost V 5 bases and J 1 base; bases outside gene matches: 6. The CDR3 is 15 amino acids. The CDR3 sequence: CSADDRGPGTDTQYF. In DNA, the CDR3 is TGCAGTGCTGACGACAGGGGGCCGGGCACAGATACGCAGTATTTT.

The gene calls are TRBV25-1 and TRBJ1-1, with TRBD1 matching over 7 bases. Germline V gene lookup returns CDR1 MGHDK and CDR2 SYGVNS. The CDR3 is 13 residues long. With 9 bases clipped from V and 2 bases from J, the junction kept 6 bases outside the gene matches. The CDR3 coding sequence is TGTGCCAGTTTCGCAGGGGGAAACACTGAAGCTTTCTTT. It yields the protein CASFAGGNTEAFF. The entire variable domain, with the rest obtained from reference TRBV25-1 and TRBJ1-1, is as follows: EADIYQTPRYLVIGTGKKITLECSQTMGHDKMYWYQQDPGMELHLIHYSYGVNSTEKGDLSSESTVSRIRTEHFPLTLESARPSHTSQYLCASFAGGNTEAFFGQGTRLTVV.